This T cell receptor beta chain was found in a study of T cells in Graves' hyperthyroidism and ophthalmopathy. There are 14 residues in the CDR3. Germline assignment: CDR1 LNHDA and CDR2 SQIVND (reference sequence). Trimming took 3 bases from V and 3 from J; bases not matched to a gene: 3. Amplification yielded TCR beta CDR3 regions, with RNA transcripts as the source. In the first-round RT-PCR of the TCR CDR3, the HTBI primer set was used. TCRdb passed the multiplex PCR reads through MiXCR, listing each CDR3 protein once. This table has a few hundred thousand distinct CDR3 sequences, around 20% appearing once.

The clonotype was recovered from a man between 18 and 35 years old with Graves' hyperthyroidism. This chain uses TRBV19 with TRBJ2-7, with 9 bases identical to TRBD1. Sequenced sample: blood. The CDR3 bases are TGTGCCAGTAGTATCTACAGGGGGCACTACGAGCAGTACTTC. It yields the protein CASSIYRGHYEQYF.